This record covers a single TCR beta chain. The sample comes from a study of cytomegalovirus exposure and HLA in healthy donors. V was clipped by 2 bases and J by 9 bases; unmatched bases: 11. This CDR3 is 16 amino acids long. CDR1 and CDR2 (germline): SGHNT, YYREEE (reference sequence). With 60 Vbeta and 13 Jbeta primers, the PCR was carried out. Some clones are missing from TCRdb's copy, which holds only in-frame ones; the method was immunoSEQ multiplex PCR. The data contain tens of thousands of clones, around 68% of them seen just once; the ten biggest clones take up approximately 3.5%. The chain is built from TRBV5-4 and TRBJ1-4, with 9 bases fitting TRBD1. This receptor was obtained from a middle-aged man in good health and CMV-seronegative. The sample consisted of PBMCs. As DNA, the CDR3 is TGTGCCAGCAGCTTCACACCGGGACAGGGAGATAAAAAACTGTTTTTT. It specifies CASSFTPGQGDKKLFF.